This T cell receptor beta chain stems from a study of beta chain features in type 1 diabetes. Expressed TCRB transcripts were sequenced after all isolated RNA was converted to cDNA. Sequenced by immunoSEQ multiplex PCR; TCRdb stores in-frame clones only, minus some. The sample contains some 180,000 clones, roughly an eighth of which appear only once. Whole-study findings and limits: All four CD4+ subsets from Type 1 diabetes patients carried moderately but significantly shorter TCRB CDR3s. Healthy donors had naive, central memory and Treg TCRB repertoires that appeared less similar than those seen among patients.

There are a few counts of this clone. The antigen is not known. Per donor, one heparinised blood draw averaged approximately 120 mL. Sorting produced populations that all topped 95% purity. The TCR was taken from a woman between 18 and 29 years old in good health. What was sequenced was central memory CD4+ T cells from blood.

CDR3 region: CASSPVDRLNDEQYF. The CDR3, as DNA: TGTGCCAGCTCACCAGTTGACAGACTGAATGACGAGCAGTACTTC. The chain combines TRBV18 with TRBJ2-7; D is perhaps TRBD1 (5 bases). The germline gives CDR1 KGHSH, CDR2 LQKENI. The ends were cut back, 2 bases at V and 5 bases at J, with 16 bases in the middle. This CDR3 has 15 residues.